This T cell receptor (beta chain) was sequenced for a study of T cells after yellow fever vaccination (dated by TCRdb to the late 2010s). For the wider study: The SMART-Seq v4 Ultra Low Input RNA kit was used to prepare libraries from fractions with low cell numbers. Bulk TCR alpha and beta repertoires were sequenced longitudinally to track T-cell clones before and after primary and booster YFV17D yellow fever vaccination. The cohort comprised two healthy male donors, one aged 18 to 30 and one aged 30 to 39 years. Blood was collected at multiple timepoints before and after primary and secondary immunization, and bulk PBMC replicates and cell subsets were isolated. Study-wide findings and limitations: The study included only a couple of donors, which limits how far the findings can be generalized. Most clones expanded after primary vaccination were re-detected after the booster (96% of CD4 and roughly 87% of CD8), suggesting broad memory maintenance. Compared with the primary T-cell response, the secondary T-cell response was weaker but faster, peaking on day 5 rather than day 15. FACS-sorted repertoires could contain abundant contaminating clonotypes from the bulk population, so computational filtering was required. A small share of clonotypes occurred in both CD4 and CD8 compartments, likely arising from convergent recombination.

The germline V gene yields SGHRS for CDR1 and YFSETQ for CDR2. The V end loses 7 bases and the J end loses 1 base, and a stretch of 19 bases separates them. The cysteine opens and the phenylalanine closes a CDR3 of 16 amino acids. CDR3 DNA is the only sequence kept; it has 48 bases, read in frame from the first base. This clonotype was picked up a small number of times. Its antigen remains unidentified. Qualities for individual bases were not recorded, and no much larger clone is one base off. The meaning of the sample's treatment or condition label: live attenuated yellow fever vaccine strain. At each blood-draw timepoint, two biological replicates of bulk PBMCs were obtained. A standard Ficoll-Paque protocol was used to isolate PBMCs from peripheral blood. RNA was extracted with TriZol from bulk PBMCs, CD4 and CD8 fractions, and dextramer-positive and dextramer-negative fractions. TCR cDNA was made using 5'RACE template switching, a step that added a universal primer site and unique molecular identifiers. cDNA synthesis was primed from both the TCR alpha and TCR beta constant segments. Library amplification used two PCR steps, and the second PCR step added sample barcodes and sequencing adapters. Sequencing of libraries was performed on Illumina HiSeq 2500 (2x100 bp) or NovaSeq (2x150 bp). Per the authors' processing: MIGEC handled demultiplexing of reads and collapsing into UMI consensus sequences, while MiXCR performed V(D)J alignment. Clonotypes responding to the vaccine were identified with edgeR on replicate PBMC samples, with the criteria of FDR below 0.01 and a log2 fold change above 5 up to day 15. CD4 or CD8 identity was assigned to each bulk clonotype according to whether the clonotype was present at higher abundance in the sequenced CD4 repertoire or the sequenced CD8 repertoire. The public reads were quality trimmed at Q25 with fastp and then assembled into clones with MiXCR by TCRdb, keeping productive beta chains. When rows share a CDR3 protein, they turn into one entry using the most common DNA and genes. The V and J calls here are based on TCRdb, not the publication. The sample profile shows 620,000 or so distinct CDR3 sequences; around 17% of them were found once. Roughly a sixth of the sample is taken by the ten largest.

The sample consisted of PBMCs, taken about 5 days after the first yellow fever vaccination. The chain joins TRBV5-1 to TRBJ2-3; the D gene cannot be resolved beyond TRBD1 or TRBD2, each matching 6 bases. The receptor comes from a man younger than 30 who received the YFV17D yellow fever vaccine. The CDR3 amino acid sequence is: CASSPTGTGGTDTQYF. The DNA reads as follows: TGCGCCAGCTCACCAACAGGGACTGGGGGCACAGATACGCAGTATTTT.